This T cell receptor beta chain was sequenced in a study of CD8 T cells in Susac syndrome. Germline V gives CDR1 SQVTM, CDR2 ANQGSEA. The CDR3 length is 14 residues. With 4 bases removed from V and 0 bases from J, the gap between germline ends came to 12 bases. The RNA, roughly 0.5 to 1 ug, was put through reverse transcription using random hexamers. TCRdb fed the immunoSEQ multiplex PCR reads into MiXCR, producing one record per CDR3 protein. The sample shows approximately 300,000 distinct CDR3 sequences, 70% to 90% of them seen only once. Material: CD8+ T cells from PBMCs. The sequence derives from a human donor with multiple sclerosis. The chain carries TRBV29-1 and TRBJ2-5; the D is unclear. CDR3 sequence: CSVVPLGHQETQYF. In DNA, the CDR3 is TGCAGCGTTGTCCCCCTGGGCCACCAAGAGACCCAGTACTTC.